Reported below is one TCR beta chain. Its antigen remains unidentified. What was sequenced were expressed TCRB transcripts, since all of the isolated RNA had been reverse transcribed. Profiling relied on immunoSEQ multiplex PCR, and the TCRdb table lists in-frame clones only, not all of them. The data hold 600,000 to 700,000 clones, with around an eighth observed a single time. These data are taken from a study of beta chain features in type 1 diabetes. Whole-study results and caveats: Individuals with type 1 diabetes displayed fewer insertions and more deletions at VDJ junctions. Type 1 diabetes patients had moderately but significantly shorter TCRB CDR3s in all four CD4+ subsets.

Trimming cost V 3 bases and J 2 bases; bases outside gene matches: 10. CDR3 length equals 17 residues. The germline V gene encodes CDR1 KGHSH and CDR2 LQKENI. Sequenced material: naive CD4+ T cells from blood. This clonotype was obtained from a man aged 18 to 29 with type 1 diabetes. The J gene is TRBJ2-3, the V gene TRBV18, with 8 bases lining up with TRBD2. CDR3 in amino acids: CASSPAPSGGNTDTQYF. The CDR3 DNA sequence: TGTGCCAGCTCACCGGCGCCCAGCGGGGGTAACACAGATACGCAGTATTTT.